This T cell receptor (beta chain) emerged from a study of T cell responses to AZD1222 COVID-19 vaccine. Findings and caveats of the study: Just five to seven people given AZD1222 tested seropositive at baseline. The study found Spike-specific TCR breadth and depth rose after two AZD1222 doses.

A note on this clone: Its specificity is not known.

The CDR3 has 14 amino acids. Some clones are missing from TCRdb's copy, which holds only in-frame ones; the method was immunoSEQ multiplex PCR. The sample holds around 250,000 clones; just over 90% are singletons and the top ten take less than 0.65%. This sample comprised peripheral blood, obtained on day 0 of AZD1222 vaccination. This rearrangement joins TRBV21-1 to TRBJ2-7; the table's D call, TRBD2, was not checked against the DNA. TRBV21-1 is a documented pseudogene. This clonotype originated in an adult in good health. CDR3 loop: CASSKEAGSYEQYF. In DNA form, the CDR3 reads TGTGCCAGCAGCAAAGAAGCGGGCTCCTACGAGCAGTACTTC.